Reported below is one T cell receptor beta chain. The data stem from a study of blood T cells in healthy people across ages. The V segment lost 7 bases and the J segment 5 bases; nucleotides outside the gene matches: 14. This CDR3 is built from 16 residues. Germline V gene data show CDR1 as MNHNS and CDR2 as SASEGT. Primed by a sample-barcoded 5' primer and a J-beta primer mix, a second PCR proceeded for 7 to 11 cycles. TCRdb re-called the 5' RACE reads through MiXCR, storing one row per CDR3 protein. The sample shows 750,000 or so distinct CDR3 sequences, just under 25% of them seen only once. The same data also contributed to another study, on T cells of mothers and their children.

The chain links TRBV6-1 to TRBJ2-5, with 9 bases lining up with TRBD1. This sequence was found in a boy aged 5-17 years in good health. The sample was blood. This CDR3 reads CASMTKADRGRETQYF. The CDR3, as DNA: TGTGCCAGCATGACAAAAGCCGACAGGGGGAGGGAGACCCAGTACTTC.